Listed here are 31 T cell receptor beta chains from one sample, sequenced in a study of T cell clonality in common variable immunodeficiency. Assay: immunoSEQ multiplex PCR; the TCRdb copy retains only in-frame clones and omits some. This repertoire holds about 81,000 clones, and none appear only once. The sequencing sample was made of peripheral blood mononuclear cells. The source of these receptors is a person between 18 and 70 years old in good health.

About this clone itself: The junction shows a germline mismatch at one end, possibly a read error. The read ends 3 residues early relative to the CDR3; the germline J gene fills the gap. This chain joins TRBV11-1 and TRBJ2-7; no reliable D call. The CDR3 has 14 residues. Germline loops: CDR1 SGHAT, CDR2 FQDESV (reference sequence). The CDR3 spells CASSFIATSNEQYF. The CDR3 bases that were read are TGTGCCAGCAGCTTCATAGCAACCTCCAACGAG. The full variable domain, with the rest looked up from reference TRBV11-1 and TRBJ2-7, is EAEVAQSPRYKITEKSQAVAFWCDPISGHATLYWYRQILGQGPELLVQFQDESVVDDSQLPKDRFSAERLKGVDSTLKIQPAELGDSAMYLCASSFIATSNEQYFGPGTRLTVT.

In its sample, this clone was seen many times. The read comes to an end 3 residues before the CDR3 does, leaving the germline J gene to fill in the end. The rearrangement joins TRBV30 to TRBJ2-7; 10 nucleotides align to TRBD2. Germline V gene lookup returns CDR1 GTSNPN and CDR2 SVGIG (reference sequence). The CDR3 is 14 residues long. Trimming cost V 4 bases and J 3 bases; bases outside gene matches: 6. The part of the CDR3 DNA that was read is TGTGCCTGGACTACTAGCGGGATCGGCTACGAG. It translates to CAWTTSGIGYE. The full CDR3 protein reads CAWTTSGIGYEQYF.

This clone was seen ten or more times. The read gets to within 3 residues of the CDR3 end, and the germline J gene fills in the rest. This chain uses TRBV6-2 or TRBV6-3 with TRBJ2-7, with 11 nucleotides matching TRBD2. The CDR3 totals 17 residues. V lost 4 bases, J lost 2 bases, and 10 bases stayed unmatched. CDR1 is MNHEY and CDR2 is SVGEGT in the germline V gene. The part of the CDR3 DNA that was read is TGTGCCAGCAGTTTCCCGACTAGCGGGGCCACTACCTACGAG. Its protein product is CASSFPTSGATTYE. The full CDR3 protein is CASSFPTSGATTYEQYF.

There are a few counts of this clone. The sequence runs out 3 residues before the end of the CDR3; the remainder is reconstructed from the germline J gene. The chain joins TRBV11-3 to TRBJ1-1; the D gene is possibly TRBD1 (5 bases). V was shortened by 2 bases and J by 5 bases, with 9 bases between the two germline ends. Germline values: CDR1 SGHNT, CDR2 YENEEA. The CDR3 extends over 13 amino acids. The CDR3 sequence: CASSLTRGTEAFF. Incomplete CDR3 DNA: TGTGCCAGCAGCTTAACGCGGGGGACTGAA.

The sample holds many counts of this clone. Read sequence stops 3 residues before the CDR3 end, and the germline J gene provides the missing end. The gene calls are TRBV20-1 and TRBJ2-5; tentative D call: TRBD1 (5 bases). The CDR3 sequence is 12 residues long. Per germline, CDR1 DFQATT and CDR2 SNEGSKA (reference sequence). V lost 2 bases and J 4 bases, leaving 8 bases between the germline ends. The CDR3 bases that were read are TGCAGTGCTAGACTGGGGCCAGAGACC. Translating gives CSARLGPET. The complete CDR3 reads CSARLGPETQYF.

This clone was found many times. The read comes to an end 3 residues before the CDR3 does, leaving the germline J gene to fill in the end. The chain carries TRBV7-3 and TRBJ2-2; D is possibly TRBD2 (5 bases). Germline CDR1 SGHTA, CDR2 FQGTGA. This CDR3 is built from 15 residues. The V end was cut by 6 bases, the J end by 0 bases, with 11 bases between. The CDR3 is CASSRLPTNTGELFF. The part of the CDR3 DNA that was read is TGTGCCAGCAGTCGACTACCAACGAACACCGGGGAG.

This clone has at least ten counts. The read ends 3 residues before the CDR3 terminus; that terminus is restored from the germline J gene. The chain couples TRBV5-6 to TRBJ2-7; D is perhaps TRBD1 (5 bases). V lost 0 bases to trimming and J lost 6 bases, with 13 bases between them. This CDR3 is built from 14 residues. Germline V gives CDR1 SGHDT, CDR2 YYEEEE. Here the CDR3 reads CASSLAPRVIEQYF. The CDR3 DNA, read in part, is TGTGCCAGCAGCTTGGCTCCCAGGGTGATCGAG.

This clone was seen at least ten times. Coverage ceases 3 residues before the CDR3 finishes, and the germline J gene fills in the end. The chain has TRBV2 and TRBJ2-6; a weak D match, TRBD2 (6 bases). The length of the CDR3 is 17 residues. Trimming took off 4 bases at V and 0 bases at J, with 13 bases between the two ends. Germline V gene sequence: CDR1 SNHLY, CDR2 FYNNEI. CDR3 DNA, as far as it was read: TGTGCCAGCAGTGCCGGGACTGACCTCTCTGGGGCCAACGTC. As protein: CASSAGTDLSGANV. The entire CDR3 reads CASSAGTDLSGANVLTF.

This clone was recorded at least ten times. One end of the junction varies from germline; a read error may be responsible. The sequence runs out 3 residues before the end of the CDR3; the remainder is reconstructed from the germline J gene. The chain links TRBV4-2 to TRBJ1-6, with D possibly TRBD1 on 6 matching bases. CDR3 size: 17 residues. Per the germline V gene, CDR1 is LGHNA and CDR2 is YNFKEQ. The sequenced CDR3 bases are TGCGCCAGCAGCCGATATTTACAGGGTATTGATAATTCACCC. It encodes CASSRYLQGIDNSP. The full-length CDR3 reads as CASSRYLQGIDNSPLHF.

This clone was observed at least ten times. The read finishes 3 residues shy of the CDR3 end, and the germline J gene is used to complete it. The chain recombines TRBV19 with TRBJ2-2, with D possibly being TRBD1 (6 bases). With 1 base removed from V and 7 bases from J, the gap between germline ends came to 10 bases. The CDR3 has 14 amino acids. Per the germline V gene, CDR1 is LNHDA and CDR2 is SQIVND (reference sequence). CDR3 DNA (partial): TGTGCCAGTAGTATAGGACAGGCGGTCGGGGAG. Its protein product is CASSIGQAVGE. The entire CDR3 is CASSIGQAVGELFF.

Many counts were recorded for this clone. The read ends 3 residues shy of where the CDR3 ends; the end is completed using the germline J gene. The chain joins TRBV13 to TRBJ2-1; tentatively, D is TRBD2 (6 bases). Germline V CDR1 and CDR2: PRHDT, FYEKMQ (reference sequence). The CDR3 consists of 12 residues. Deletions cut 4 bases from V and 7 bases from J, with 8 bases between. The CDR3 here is CASSSLANEQFF. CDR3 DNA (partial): TGTGCCAGCAGCTCGCTAGCGAATGAG.

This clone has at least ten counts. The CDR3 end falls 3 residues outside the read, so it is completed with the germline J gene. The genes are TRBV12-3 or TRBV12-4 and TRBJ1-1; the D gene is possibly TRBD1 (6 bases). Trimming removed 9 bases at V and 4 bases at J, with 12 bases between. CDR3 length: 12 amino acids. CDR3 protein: CASLAGVTEAFF. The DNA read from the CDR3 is TGTGCCAGTTTGGCAGGGGTCACTGAA.

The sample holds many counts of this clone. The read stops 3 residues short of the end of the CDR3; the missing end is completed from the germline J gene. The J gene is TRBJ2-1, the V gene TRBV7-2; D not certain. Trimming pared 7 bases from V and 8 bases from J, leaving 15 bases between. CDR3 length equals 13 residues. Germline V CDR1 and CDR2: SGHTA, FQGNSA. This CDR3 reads CASNHRVDDEQFF. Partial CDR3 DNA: TGTGCCAGCAACCATCGGGTAGACGATGAG.

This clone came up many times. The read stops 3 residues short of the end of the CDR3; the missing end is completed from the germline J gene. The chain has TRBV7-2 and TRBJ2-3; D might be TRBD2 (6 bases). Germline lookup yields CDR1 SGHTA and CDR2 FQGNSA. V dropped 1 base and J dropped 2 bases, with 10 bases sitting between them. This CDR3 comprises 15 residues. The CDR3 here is CASSLVAGTTDTQYF. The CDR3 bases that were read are TGTGCCAGCAGCTTAGTTGCGGGGACCACAGATACG.

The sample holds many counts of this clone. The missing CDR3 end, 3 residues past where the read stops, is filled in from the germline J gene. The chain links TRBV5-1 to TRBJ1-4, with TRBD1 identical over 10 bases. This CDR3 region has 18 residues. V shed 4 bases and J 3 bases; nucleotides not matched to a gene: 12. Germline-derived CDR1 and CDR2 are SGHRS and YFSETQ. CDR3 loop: CASSPHRDRGLSNEKLFF. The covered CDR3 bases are TGCGCCAGCAGCCCCCACCGGGACAGGGGTCTATCTAATGAAAAA.

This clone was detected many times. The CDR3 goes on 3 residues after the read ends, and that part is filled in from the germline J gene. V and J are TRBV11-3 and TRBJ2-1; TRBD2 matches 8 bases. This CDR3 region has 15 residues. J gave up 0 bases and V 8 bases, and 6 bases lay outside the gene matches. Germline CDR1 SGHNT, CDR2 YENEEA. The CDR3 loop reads CASAPGGSSYNEQFF. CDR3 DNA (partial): TGTGCCAGCGCCCCGGGGGGGAGCTCCTACAATGAG.

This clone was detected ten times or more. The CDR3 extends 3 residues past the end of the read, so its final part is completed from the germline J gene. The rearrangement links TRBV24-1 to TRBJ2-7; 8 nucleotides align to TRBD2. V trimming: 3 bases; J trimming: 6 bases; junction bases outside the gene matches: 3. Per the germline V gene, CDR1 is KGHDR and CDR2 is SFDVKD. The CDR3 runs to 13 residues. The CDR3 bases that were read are TGTGCCACCAGTGATGTAGCGGGGTTCGAG. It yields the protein CATSDVAGFE. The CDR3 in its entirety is CATSDVAGFEQYF.

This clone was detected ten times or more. CDR3 protein: CASSDQGRREKLFF. The CDR3 DNA, read in part, is TGTGCCAGTAGCGACCAGGGTCGGCGGGAAAAA. The V gene is TRBV19, the J gene TRBJ1-4; D is perhaps TRBD1 (5 bases). The CDR3 extends 3 residues past the end of the read, so its final part is completed from the germline J gene. CDR3 length: 14 residues. Deletions cut 6 bases from V and 8 bases from J, with 16 bases between. CDR1 and CDR2 from the germline V gene are LNHDA and SQIVND (reference sequence).

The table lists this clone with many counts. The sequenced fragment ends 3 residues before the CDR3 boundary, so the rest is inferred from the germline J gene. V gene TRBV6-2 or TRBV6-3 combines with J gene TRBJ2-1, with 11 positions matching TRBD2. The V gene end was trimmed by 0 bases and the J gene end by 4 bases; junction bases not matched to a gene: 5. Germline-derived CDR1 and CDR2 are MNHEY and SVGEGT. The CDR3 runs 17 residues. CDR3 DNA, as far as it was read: TGTGCCAGCAGTTACTCGCAGACTAGCGGGATTTACAATGAG. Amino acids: CASSYSQTSGIYNE. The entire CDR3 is CASSYSQTSGIYNEQFF.

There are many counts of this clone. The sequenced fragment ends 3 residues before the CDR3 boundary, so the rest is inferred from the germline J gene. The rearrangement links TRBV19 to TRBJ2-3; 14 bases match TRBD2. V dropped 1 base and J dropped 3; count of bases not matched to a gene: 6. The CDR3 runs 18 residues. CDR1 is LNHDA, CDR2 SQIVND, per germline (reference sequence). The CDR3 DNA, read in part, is TGTGCCAGTAGTATAGTCTGGGGACTAGCGGGAGTTACAGATACG. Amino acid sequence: CASSIVWGLAGVTDT. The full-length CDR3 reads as CASSIVWGLAGVTDTQYF.

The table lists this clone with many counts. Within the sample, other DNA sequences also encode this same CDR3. The CDR3 here is CASTGQLTDTQYF. The CDR3 bases that were read are TGTGCCAGTACGGGACAGTTGACAGATACG. The chain employs TRBV19 and TRBJ2-3; 7 bases fit TRBD1. Read data end 3 residues before the CDR3 end; the end is taken from the germline J gene. CDR3 length: 13 amino acids. Germline loops: CDR1 LNHDA, CDR2 SQIVND (reference sequence). J lost 3 bases, V lost 7 bases, and 4 bases had no gene match.

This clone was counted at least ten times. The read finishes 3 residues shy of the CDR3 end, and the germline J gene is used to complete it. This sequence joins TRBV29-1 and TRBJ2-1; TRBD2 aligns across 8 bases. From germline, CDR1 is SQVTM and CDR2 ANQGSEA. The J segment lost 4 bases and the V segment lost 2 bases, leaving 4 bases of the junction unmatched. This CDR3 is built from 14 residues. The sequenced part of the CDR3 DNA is TGCAGCGTTGAATCGAGCGGGGGATACAATGAG. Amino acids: CSVESSGGYNE. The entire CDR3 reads CSVESSGGYNEQFF.

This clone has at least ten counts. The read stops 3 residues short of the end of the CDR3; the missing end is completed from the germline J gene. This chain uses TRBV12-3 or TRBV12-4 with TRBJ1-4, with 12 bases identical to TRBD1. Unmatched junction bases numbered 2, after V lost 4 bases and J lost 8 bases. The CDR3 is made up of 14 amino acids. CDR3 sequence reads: CASSWDRGLEKLFF. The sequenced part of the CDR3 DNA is TGTGCCAGCAGTTGGGACAGGGGGCTCGAAAAA.

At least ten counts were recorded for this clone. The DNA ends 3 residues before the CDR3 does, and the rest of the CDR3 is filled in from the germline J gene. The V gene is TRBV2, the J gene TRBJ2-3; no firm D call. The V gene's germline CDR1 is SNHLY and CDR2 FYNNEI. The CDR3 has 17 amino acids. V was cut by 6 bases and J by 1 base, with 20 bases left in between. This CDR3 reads CASRWWWPPRRTDTQYF. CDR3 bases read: TGTGCCAGCAGGTGGTGGTGGCCCCCCAGGCGCACAGATACG.

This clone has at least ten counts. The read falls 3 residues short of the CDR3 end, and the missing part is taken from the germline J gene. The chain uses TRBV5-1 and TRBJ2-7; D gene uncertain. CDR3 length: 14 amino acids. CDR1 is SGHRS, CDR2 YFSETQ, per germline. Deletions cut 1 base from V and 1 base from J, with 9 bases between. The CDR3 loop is CASSLSIRSYEQYF. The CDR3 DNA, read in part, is TGCGCCAGCAGCTTGTCCATCAGGTCCTACGAG.

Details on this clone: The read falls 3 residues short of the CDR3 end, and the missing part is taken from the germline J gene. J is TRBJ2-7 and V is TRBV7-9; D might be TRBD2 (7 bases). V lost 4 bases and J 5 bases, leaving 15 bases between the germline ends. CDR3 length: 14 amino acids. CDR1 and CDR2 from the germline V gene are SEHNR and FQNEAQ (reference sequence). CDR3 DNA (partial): TGTGCCAGCAGCTATTTGGGGGGGCTCAACGAG. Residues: CASSYLGGLNE. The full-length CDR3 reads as CASSYLGGLNEQYF.

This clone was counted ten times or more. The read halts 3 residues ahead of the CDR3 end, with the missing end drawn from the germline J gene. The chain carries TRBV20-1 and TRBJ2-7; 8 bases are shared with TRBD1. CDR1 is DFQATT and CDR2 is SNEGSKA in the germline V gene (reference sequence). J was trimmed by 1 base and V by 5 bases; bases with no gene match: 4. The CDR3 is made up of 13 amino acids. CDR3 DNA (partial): TGCAGTGCTCGCTGGGACAGGTCCTACGAG. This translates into CSARWDRSYE. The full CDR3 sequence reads CSARWDRSYEQYF.

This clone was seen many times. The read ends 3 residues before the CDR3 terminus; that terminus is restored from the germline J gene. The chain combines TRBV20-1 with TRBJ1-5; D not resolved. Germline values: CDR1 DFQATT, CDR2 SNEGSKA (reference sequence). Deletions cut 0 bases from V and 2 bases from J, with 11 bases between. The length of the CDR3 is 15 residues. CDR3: CSARDHSGRNQPQHF. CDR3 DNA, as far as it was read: TGCAGTGCTAGAGATCACTCAGGTCGCAATCAGCCC.

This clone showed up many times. CDR3 loop: CASRRTSGNEQFF. CDR3 DNA, as far as it was read: TGTGCCAGCAGAAGGACTAGCGGGAATGAG. This chain joins TRBV28 and TRBJ2-1; 11 nucleotides line up with TRBD2. The CDR3 end lies 3 residues beyond the end of the read and is filled in from the germline J gene. V was pared by 6 bases and J by 7 bases, with 2 bases of the junction left unmatched. Germline CDR1 reads MDHEN; CDR2 reads SYDVKM. The CDR3 loop spans 13 amino acids.

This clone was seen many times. The DNA read from the CDR3 is TGTGCCAGCAGCTCCGGGACAGGGAGGCCAGATACG. Encoded protein: CASSSGTGRPDT. The entire CDR3 sequence reads CASSSGTGRPDTQYF. V is TRBV7-2 and J is TRBJ2-3, with 9 bases matching TRBD1. Read data end 3 residues before the CDR3 end; the end is taken from the germline J gene. The length of the CDR3 is 15 residues. Trimming at V came to 4 bases and at J to 4 bases, leaving 6 bases not matched to a gene. Germline values: CDR1 SGHTA, CDR2 FQGNSA.

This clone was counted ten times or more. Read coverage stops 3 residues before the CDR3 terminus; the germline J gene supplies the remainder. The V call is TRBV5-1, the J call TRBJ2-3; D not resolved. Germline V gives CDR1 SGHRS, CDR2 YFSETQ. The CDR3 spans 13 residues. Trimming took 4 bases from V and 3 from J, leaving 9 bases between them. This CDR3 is CASSTHPTDTQYF. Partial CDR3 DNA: TGCGCCAGCAGCACACATCCGACAGATACG.